These 30 T cell receptor beta chains were all obtained from the same sample, sequenced in a study of blood T cell repertoires in COVID-19. This table comes from immunoSEQ multiplex PCR, and its TCRdb copy is limited to in-frame clones, with some not included. The table lists about 88,000 clones, roughly 87% of them singletons. Specimen: peripheral blood. These receptors came from an elderly woman with active COVID-19.

V and J are TRBV29-1 and TRBJ2-7, with D maybe TRBD2 (5 bases). V was trimmed by 5 bases and J by 0 bases, leaving 14 bases between them. The CDR3 contains 14 residues. Germline V CDR1 and CDR2: SQVTM, ANQGSEA. This CDR3 reads CSVRLREFSYEQYF. In DNA form, the CDR3 reads TGCAGCGTTAGACTGAGGGAGTTCTCCTACGAGCAGTACTTC.

CDR3 sequence reads: CASIPGEGRTEAFF. The CDR3 nucleotides read TGTGCCAGCATCCCGGGCGAGGGCCGCACTGAAGCTTTCTTT. The chain has TRBV6-5 and TRBJ1-1; D remains ambiguous. CDR3 size: 14 residues. Germline lookup yields CDR1 MNHEY and CDR2 SVGAGI. Trimming removed 7 bases at V and 4 bases at J, with 16 bases between.

The rearrangement joins TRBV6-2 or TRBV6-3 to TRBJ1-5; 10 bases are a match to TRBD1. The CDR3 is 17 amino acids. CDR1 and CDR2 from the germline V gene are MNHEY and SVGEGT. The V and J ends lost 7 bases and 3 bases, in that order; junction bases with no gene match: 12. In nucleotides, the CDR3 is TGTGCCAGCAACCCGACCGGGACAGGGGTGAACAATCAGCCCCAGCATTTT. Residues: CASNPTGTGVNNQPQHF.

The rearrangement joins TRBV3-1 (or the pseudogene TRBV3-2) to TRBJ2-2; TRBD2 agrees at 15 bases. With V trimmed by 4 bases and J by 5 bases, 14 bases remained unmatched. Germline-derived CDR1 and CDR2 are LGHDT and YNNKEL (reference sequence). The CDR3 runs 20 residues. CDR3 sequence reads: CASSPLAGTSGRRRTGELFF. The CDR3 DNA reads TGTGCCAGCAGCCCCCTCGCCGGGACTAGCGGGAGGCGCCGGACCGGGGAGCTGTTTTTT.

This chain joins TRBV7-2 and TRBJ2-6, with 7 bases fitting TRBD2. J was trimmed by 0 bases and V by 2 bases; bases with no gene match: 4. Germline V gene lookup returns CDR1 SGHTA and CDR2 FQGNSA. CDR3 length: 17 residues. For the CDR3, the DNA is TGTGCCAGCAGCTTACGGGGGGTGTTCTCTGGGGCCAACGTCCTGACTTTC. As protein: CASSLRGVFSGANVLTF.

The chain carries TRBV28 and TRBJ2-4, with D possibly matching TRBD1 (6 bases). The CDR3 has 14 amino acids. From germline, CDR1 is MDHEN and CDR2 SYDVKM. The V end was cut by 5 bases, the J end by 0 bases, with 8 bases between. CDR3 protein: CASSRTAAKNIQYF. CDR3 sequence (DNA): TGTGCCAGCAGTCGGACAGCAGCCAAAAACATTCAGTACTTC.

J is TRBJ1-1 and V is TRBV5-6; TRBD1 is a possible D gene (6 bases). Germline CDR1 and CDR2: SGHDT and YYEEEE. V was cut by 0 bases and J by 1 base, with 10 bases left in between. This CDR3 has 15 residues. The DNA of the CDR3 is TGTGCCAGCAGCTTGGGGACAGTCCCGAACACTGAAGCTTTCTTT. Translation: CASSLGTVPNTEAFF.

The V and J genes are TRBV10-3 and TRBJ2-1, with 13 bases lining up with TRBD2. The V gene end was trimmed by 4 bases and the J gene end by 15 bases; junction bases not matched to a gene: 18. Per germline, CDR1 ENHRY and CDR2 SYGVKD. This CDR3 is 17 amino acids long. CDR3: CAISADSTSGRPLGRFF. The CDR3 nucleotides read TGTGCCATCAGTGCTGACTCGACTAGCGGGAGGCCGCTGGGACGGTTCTTC.

The CDR3 spells CASSLRRLAGSYYEQYF. The CDR3 nucleotides are TGTGCCAGCAGTTTACGTAGACTAGCGGGGTCCTACTACGAGCAGTACTTC. The chain joins TRBV28 to TRBJ2-7, with 11 bases fitting TRBD2. V lost 2 bases and J lost 3; bases outside the gene matches: 9. CDR1 and CDR2 (germline): MDHEN, SYDVKM. This CDR3 is 17 amino acids long.

The chain uses TRBV28 and TRBJ2-7, with D perhaps TRBD2 (6 bases). CDR3 size: 13 residues. CDR1 is MDHEN and CDR2 is SYDVKM in the germline V gene. The V gene lost 3 bases and the J gene lost 8 bases, with 14 bases spanning the gap. In DNA form, the CDR3 reads TGTGCCAGCAGTTTCCAGGGAGGTAACAAGCAGTACTTC. Its translation: CASSFQGGNKQYF. Using reference TRBV28 and TRBJ2-7 for the parts outside the CDR3, the full variable domain is DVKVTQSSRYLVKRTGEKVFLECVQDMDHENMFWYRQDPGLGLRLIYFSYDVKMKEKGDIPEGYSVSREKKERFSLILESASTNQTSMYLCASSFQGGNKQYFGPGTRLTVT.

This clone counts as medium-sized. Other DNA sequences in the same sample also yield this CDR3. The rearrangement links TRBV6-5 to TRBJ1-2; D is possibly TRBD1 (5 bases). Germline CDR1 reads MNHEY; CDR2 reads SVGAGI. The CDR3 consists of 12 residues. Trimming took off 4 bases at V and 6 bases at J, with 9 bases between the two ends. The CDR3 region is CASSSGGDGYTF. As DNA, the CDR3 is TGTGCCAGCAGTTCGGGGGGGGATGGCTACACCTTC.

This chain connects TRBV7-2 to TRBJ1-5; D may be TRBD1 (6 bases). V was pared by 0 bases and J by 8 bases, with 14 bases between. This CDR3 region has 15 residues. The germline CDR1 and CDR2 sequences are SGHTA and FQGNSA. The CDR3 DNA is TGTGCCAGCAGCTTAGCTCCGGGATCAGGGGAGCCCCAGCATTTT. Protein sequence: CASSLAPGSGEPQHF. The full variable domain, rest sourced from reference TRBV7-2 and TRBJ1-5, is GAGVSQSPSNKVTEKGKDVELRCDPISGHTALYWYRQSLGQGLEFLIYFQGNSAPDKSGLPSDRFSAERTGGSVSTLTIQRTQQEDSAVYLCASSLAPGSGEPQHFGDGTRLSIL.

The chain joins TRBV7-5 to TRBJ1-6; TRBD1, the table's D call, was not compared with the DNA. TRBV7-5 is an annotated pseudogene. The CDR3 sequence is 20 residues long. The CDR3 sequence is CVRSLVVRGREESYNSPLHF. The CDR3 DNA follows: TGTGTCAGAAGCTTAGTAGTCAGGGGTCGCGAGGAGTCCTATAATTCACCCCTCCACTTT.

Here the CDR3 DNA reads TGTGCCAGCAGCTTAGCGACTAGCGCAGAGACCCAGTACTTC. Translating gives CASSLATSAETQYF. The rearrangement joins TRBV7-8 to TRBJ2-5; 8 nucleotides line up with TRBD2. The V segment lost 0 bases and the J segment 4 bases; nucleotides outside the gene matches: 1. Germline V CDR1 and CDR2: SGHVS, FQNEAQ. The CDR3 is made up of 14 amino acids.

The rearrangement links TRBV2 to TRBJ2-1; 12 nucleotides line up with TRBD2. The germline gives CDR1 SNHLY, CDR2 FYNNEI. The CDR3 is 16 residues long. The ends lost 4 bases at V and 7 bases at J; junction bases unmatched: 8. The CDR3 DNA follows: TGTGCCAGCAGTGGGAGACTAGCGGGAGTAGAAAATGAGCAGTTCTTC. Protein sequence: CASSGRLAGVENEQFF.

This rearrangement joins TRBV5-4 to TRBJ2-1, with 13 bases aligning to TRBD2. CDR3 size: 16 residues. Trimming took 4 bases from V and 3 from J; bases not matched to a gene: 4. Germline V gene lookup returns CDR1 SGHNT and CDR2 YYREEE (reference sequence). CDR3 nucleotides: TGTGCCAGCAGCCCCGGGACTAGCGGGAACTACAATGAGCAGTTCTTC. This translates into CASSPGTSGNYNEQFF.

This clone showed up just once. The genes are TRBV7-2 and TRBJ2-2, with 7 positions matching TRBD1. The germline V gene encodes CDR1 SGHTA and CDR2 FQGNSA. This CDR3 has 15 residues. V lost 4 bases to trimming and J lost 6 bases; unmatched junction nucleotides: 8. The CDR3, as DNA: TGTGCCAGCAGCTCCCCCCCAGGGGGACCCGGGGAGCTGTTTTTT. Translation: CASSSPPGGPGELFF.

V and J are TRBV7-2 and TRBJ2-7; TRBD1 aligns across 9 bases. Trimming removed 8 bases from V and 6 bases from J; junction bases left unmatched: 5. Germline V gene sequence: CDR1 SGHTA, CDR2 FQGNSA. The CDR3 is 12 amino acids. CDR3 nucleotide sequence: TGTGCCAGCGGACGGACAGGGGTCGAGCAGTACTTC. The encoded protein is CASGRTGVEQYF.

The gene calls are TRBV6-6 and TRBJ1-3; perhaps TRBD1 as D (6 bases). V was trimmed by 4 bases and J by 3 bases, leaving 13 bases between them. CDR1 and CDR2 (germline): MNHNY, SVGAGI (reference sequence). CDR3 size: 15 residues. The chain's CDR3 is CASSSQDRRGNTIYF. The CDR3 coding sequence is TGTGCCAGCAGTTCGCAAGACAGGCGTGGAAACACCATATATTTT.

In this sample, this clone turned up once. This chain uses TRBV2 with TRBJ1-4; TRBD1 might be the D (6 bases). The CDR3 is 16 residues long. Germline V gives CDR1 SNHLY, CDR2 FYNNEI. V was shortened by 6 bases and J by 1 base, with 15 bases between the two germline ends. The CDR3 DNA reads TGTGCCAGCAGCGCCCGGACAGCCAGAACTAATGAAAAACTGTTTTTT. This gives the protein CASSARTARTNEKLFF.

The table lists this clone with a count of one. V usage is TRBV4-2 and J usage is TRBJ1-3, with a possible D match to TRBD1 (5 bases). V was pared by 1 base and J by 0 bases, with 7 bases between. Germline CDR1 LGHNA, CDR2 YNFKEQ. The CDR3 is made up of 15 amino acids. The CDR3 sequence: CASSQGQGSGNTIYF. CDR3 in DNA: TGTGCCAGCAGCCAAGGGCAGGGCTCTGGAAACACCATATATTTT.

The DNA of the CDR3 is TGTGCCAGCAGTTCAGGGGGCGAAGGTAATTCACCCCTCCACTTT. Protein sequence: CASSSGGEGNSPLHF. The chain is built from TRBV28 and TRBJ1-6; 8 nucleotides match TRBD1. Germline CDR1 and CDR2: MDHEN and SYDVKM. CDR3 size: 15 residues. V was clipped by 4 bases and J by 6 bases; unmatched bases: 5.

This clone was observed once. The V and J genes are TRBV6-5 and TRBJ2-1; 11 nucleotides agree with TRBD2. CDR3 length: 15 residues. The V segment lost 7 bases and the J segment 6 bases; nucleotides outside the gene matches: 8. The germline gives CDR1 MNHEY, CDR2 SVGAGI. CDR3 region: CASKRTSGFSNEQFF. Here the CDR3 DNA reads TGTGCCAGCAAGAGGACTAGCGGGTTCTCCAATGAGCAGTTCTTC.

This chain uses TRBV5-1 with TRBJ1-4; TRBD1 might be the D (5 bases). CDR3 size: 13 residues. The germline V gene encodes CDR1 SGHRS and CDR2 YFSETQ. Trimming left V 2 bases short and J 8 bases short, with 10 bases between. The CDR3 here is CASSFMGREKLFF. CDR3 nucleotide sequence: TGCGCCAGCAGCTTTATGGGGCGGGAAAAACTGTTTTTT.

This clone was seen more than once but under ten times. The chain couples TRBV11-3 to TRBJ2-1, with D perhaps matching TRBD2 (6 bases). Deletions cut 5 bases from V and 3 bases from J, with 14 bases between. This CDR3 comprises 15 residues. Germline CDR1 reads SGHNT; CDR2 reads YENEEA. CDR3 sequence: CASSHRGGDYNEQFF. The DNA for the CDR3 is TGTGCCAGCAGCCACCGGGGCGGGGACTACAATGAGCAGTTCTTC.

V is TRBV28 and J is TRBJ2-6; D is perhaps TRBD2 (6 bases). This CDR3 is 16 amino acids long. The germline V gene has CDR1 MDHEN and CDR2 SYDVKM. The germline V and J ends were trimmed by 5 bases and 1 base, with 12 bases remaining between them. The DNA of the CDR3 is TGTGCCAGCAGTATGGACGGAGGGTCTGGGGCCAACGTCCTGACTTTC. This gives the protein CASSMDGGSGANVLTF.

CDR3 sequence reads: CASSLDRDTGELFF. The CDR3 DNA sequence: TGTGCCAGCAGCCTAGACCGGGACACCGGGGAGCTGTTTTTT. The chain employs TRBV28 and TRBJ2-2, with D hard to call. The CDR3 has 14 residues. Germline loops: CDR1 MDHEN, CDR2 SYDVKM. The ends were cut back, 6 bases at V and 3 bases at J, with 11 bases in the middle. Together with reference TRBV28 and TRBJ2-2, the CDR3 gives the full variable domain: DVKVTQSSRYLVKRTGEKVFLECVQDMDHENMFWYRQDPGLGLRLIYFSYDVKMKEKGDIPEGYSVSREKKERFSLILESASTNQTSMYLCASSLDRDTGELFFGEGSRLTVL.

V is TRBV5-1 and J is TRBJ2-2; unclear D gene. The CDR3 has 16 residues. V was shortened by 1 base and J by 0 bases, with 10 bases between the two germline ends. CDR1 SGHRS and CDR2 YFSETQ come from the germline V gene. DNA for the CDR3: TGCGCCAGCAGCTTGCAAGCGACGGCGAACACCGGGGAGCTGTTTTTT. It yields the protein CASSLQATANTGELFF. Full variable domain (rest looked up from reference TRBV5-1 and TRBJ2-2): KAGVTQTPRYLIKTRGQQVTLSCSPISGHRSVSWYQQTPGQGLQFLFEYFSETQRNKGNFPGRFSGRQFSNSRSEMNVSTLELGDSALYLCASSLQATANTGELFFGEGSRLTVL.

DNA of the CDR3: TGCGCCAGCAGCCAAGGGCTAGGCCAAGAGACCCAGTACTTC. Translated: CASSQGLGQETQYF. This sequence joins TRBV4-1 and TRBJ2-5; D remains ambiguous. V lost 1 base and J 1 base, leaving 7 bases between the germline ends. Germline CDR1 reads MGHRA; CDR2 reads YSYEKL. This CDR3 has 14 amino acids.

The rearrangement joins TRBV19 to TRBJ1-2; a possible D gene is TRBD1 (5 bases). Germline V CDR1 and CDR2: LNHDA, SQIVND (reference sequence). CDR3 length: 13 residues. V lost 8 bases to trimming and J lost 4 bases, with 14 bases between them. The DNA for the CDR3 is TGTGCCAGTGGGACTAATTCTCCCTATGGCTACACCTTC. It encodes CASGTNSPYGYTF.